One sample yielded the 30 T cell receptor beta chains listed below, sequenced in a study of CXCR3-negative and CXCR3-positive naive CD8 T cells. Study-level points and caveats: In CXCR3-positive naive cells, the TRB CDR3s were more hydrophobic than in CXCR3-negative naive cells.

Their cognate antigens are unknown. UMI-tagged TRB cDNA libraries were built via 5' RACE. TCRdb re-called the 5' RACE reads; every CDR3 protein appears as one record, without DNA. The sample has 50,000 or so distinct CDR3 sequences; the top ten hold around 0.58%. The sequencing sample was made of naive CXCR3+ CD8+ T cells from blood. Subset in this sample: CD45RO-CCR7+CD27+CD95- naive CD8+ T cells expressing CXCR3 (TNR3+). These receptors all stem from a human donor in good health. Some clones in this sample may be carry-over from other donors' samples.

The chain employs TRBV15 and TRBJ2-7; TCRdb's assignment of TRBD2 cannot be checked, as there is no DNA. Germline values: CDR1 LNHNV, CDR2 YYDKDF (reference sequence). There are 15 residues in the CDR3. The CDR3 reads CATSSPSGGNYEQYF.

The chain joins TRBV4-3 to TRBJ1-6. Germline V gives CDR1 LGHNA, CDR2 YSLEER. The CDR3 loop spans 15 amino acids. CDR3 protein: CASSQDKGLPSPLHF.

This chain connects TRBV28 to TRBJ2-1; as DNA is missing, the TRBD1 call by TCRdb cannot be tested. The CDR3 totals 16 residues. CDR1 is MDHEN and CDR2 is SYDVKM in the germline V gene. CDR3 residues: CASSLNSGKQMTEQFF.

The rearrangement uses TRBV9 and TRBJ1-6. This CDR3 spans 14 amino acids. Looked up from germline, CDR1 is SGDLS and CDR2 is YYNGEE. CDR3 loop: CASSVATYNSPLHF.

This chain connects TRBV27 to TRBJ2-5; TCRdb names TRBD1, which stays unverified in the absence of DNA. Germline V lookup: CDR1 MNHEY, CDR2 SMNVEV (reference sequence). The CDR3 has 16 residues. This chain's CDR3 is CASSLGQNEYQETQYF.

The chain employs TRBV7-2 and TRBJ2-5. This CDR3 has 14 amino acids. CDR1 and CDR2 from the germline V gene are SGHTA and FQGNSA. The CDR3: CASSSSGSGETQYF.

This chain joins TRBV29-1 and TRBJ2-7; TCRdb lists TRBD1, though no DNA is available to test this call. The CDR3 extends over 14 amino acids. The germline gives CDR1 SQVTM, CDR2 ANQGSEA. The CDR3 loop is CSAKGTDSSYEQYF.

The V gene is TRBV6-5, the J gene TRBJ2-7; TCRdb indicates TRBD2, and absent DNA this call remains unverified. This CDR3 spans 16 amino acids. Germline V lookup: CDR1 MNHEY, CDR2 SVGAGI. CDR3 in amino acids: CASSPRWDGSVYEQYF.

The chain combines TRBV7-3 with TRBJ1-1; absent DNA, TCRdb's TRBD1 call cannot be checked. The CDR3 loop spans 13 amino acids. The germline CDR1 and CDR2 sequences are SGHTA and FQGTGA. CDR3 protein: CASSFDRATEAFF.

The V gene is TRBV14, the J gene TRBJ2-1; TCRdb selects TRBD1, and the lack of DNA leaves this call unchecked. Germline V gene sequence: CDR1 SGHDN, CDR2 FVKESK. The CDR3 totals 13 residues. CDR3 amino acids: CASSMFQGNEQFF.

V gene TRBV7-2 combines with J gene TRBJ1-2; no DNA is available, so the TRBD1 call from TCRdb remains unchecked. CDR3 length equals 13 residues. Germline V CDR1 and CDR2: SGHTA, FQGNSA. Here the CDR3 reads CASTQLRTDGYTF.

The V gene is TRBV29-1, the J gene TRBJ1-1; the D call from TCRdb, TRBD1, cannot be confirmed without DNA. The CDR3 extends over 12 amino acids. CDR1 and CDR2 from the germline V gene are SQVTM and ANQGSEA. The CDR3 loop reads CSAIGRGLEAFF.

The CDR3 sequence is CASRPRDGEQFF. The rearrangement links TRBV27 to TRBJ2-1; the D call from TCRdb, TRBD1, cannot be confirmed without DNA. This CDR3 contains 12 residues. Looked up from germline, CDR1 is MNHEY and CDR2 is SMNVEV (reference sequence).

The genes are TRBV6-2 or TRBV6-3 and TRBJ2-1; TCRdb's D call, TRBD1, is unchecked because there is no DNA. The CDR3 loop spans 15 amino acids. The V gene's germline CDR1 is MNHEY and CDR2 SVGEGT. This CDR3 is CASSPFWGGSFEQFF.

V and J are TRBV4-3 and TRBJ2-1; TCRdb proposes TRBD2, but this gene call is untestable without DNA. CDR3 size: 15 residues. Germline V CDR1 and CDR2: LGHNA, YSLEER. The CDR3 is CASSQTSGLYNEQFF.

This chain connects TRBV4-3 to TRBJ1-1. Germline V gene sequence: CDR1 LGHNA, CDR2 YSLEER. The CDR3 is 15 amino acids. The chain's CDR3 is CASSRGGAQGTEAFF.

This rearrangement joins TRBV4-3 to TRBJ1-3; the D gene TCRdb calls, TRBD1, cannot be checked with no DNA. Germline lookup yields CDR1 LGHNA and CDR2 YSLEER. The CDR3 runs 16 residues. CDR3 loop: CASSQTTGNSGNTIYF.

The chain joins TRBV7-9 to TRBJ2-3; TCRdb picks TRBD1, but there is no DNA to check that call. The germline CDR1 and CDR2 sequences are SEHNR and FQNEAQ (reference sequence). This CDR3 region has 15 residues. The CDR3 sequence is CASSGSGGFTDTQYF.

This sequence joins TRBV19 and TRBJ2-1. Germline V lookup: CDR1 LNHDA, CDR2 SQIVND (reference sequence). The CDR3 totals 13 residues. The CDR3 reads CASSISTHNEQFF.

The CDR3 region is CASSQEPSGGFGDTQYF. The chain joins TRBV4-3 to TRBJ2-3; the D call from TCRdb, TRBD2, cannot be confirmed without DNA. Germline V gives CDR1 LGHNA, CDR2 YSLEER. This CDR3 has 17 residues.

The V call is TRBV7-9, the J call TRBJ2-7. Per germline, CDR1 SEHNR and CDR2 FQNEAQ (reference sequence). The CDR3 runs 13 residues. The CDR3 is CASSPLHLREQYF.

The CDR3: CASSYGTGGFGDTQYF. J is TRBJ2-3 and V is TRBV5-1; lacking DNA, the TRBD1 call made by TCRdb goes unchecked. This CDR3 contains 16 residues. The germline CDR1 and CDR2 sequences are SGHRS and YFSETQ.

The rearrangement joins TRBV25-1 to TRBJ2-1; the TCRdb D gene call, TRBD1, has no DNA to confirm it. The CDR3 sequence is 11 residues long. Germline loops: CDR1 MGHDK, CDR2 SYGVNS. This chain's CDR3 is CASSRGLEQFF.

The chain joins TRBV20-1 to TRBJ2-7; the D gene TCRdb calls, TRBD1, cannot be checked with no DNA. The CDR3 has 14 amino acids. The germline V gene encodes CDR1 DFQATT and CDR2 SNEGSKA (reference sequence). CDR3 amino acids: CSARGDLSTYEQYF.

The chain couples TRBV7-9 to TRBJ2-5; TCRdb proposes TRBD1, but this gene call is untestable without DNA. Germline CDR1 reads SEHNR; CDR2 reads FQNEAQ (reference sequence). This CDR3 region has 13 residues. CDR3 protein: CASEQGSQETQYF. The full variable domain, with the rest looked up from reference TRBV7-9 and TRBJ2-5, is DTGVSQNPRHKITKRGQNVTFRCDPISEHNRLYWYRQTLGQGPEFLTYFQNEAQLEKSRLLSDRFSAERPKGSFSTLEIQRTEQGDSAMYLCASEQGSQETQYFGPGTRLLVL.

The chain links TRBV20-1 to TRBJ1-2. The CDR3 sequence is 13 residues long. CDR1 is DFQATT and CDR2 is SNEGSKA in the germline V gene (reference sequence). CDR3 sequence reads: CSATGTINYGYTF.

This rearrangement joins TRBV6-2 or TRBV6-3 to TRBJ2-7. The CDR3 runs to 12 residues. Germline-derived CDR1 and CDR2 are MNHEY and SVGEGT. The CDR3 reads CASSYSKHEQYF.

The V and J genes are TRBV7-9 and TRBJ1-1; absent DNA, TCRdb's TRBD1 call cannot be checked. Germline V gives CDR1 SEHNR, CDR2 FQNEAQ (reference sequence). The CDR3 loop spans 14 amino acids. The CDR3 here is CASSLGSGQVEAFF.

The chain employs TRBV28 and TRBJ2-1; no DNA is available, so the TRBD2 call from TCRdb remains unchecked. The CDR3 extends over 16 amino acids. Germline assignment: CDR1 MDHEN and CDR2 SYDVKM. CDR3 sequence reads: CASSTGLPISYNEQFF.

The CDR3: CASSPGGGGNQPQHF. V usage is TRBV7-9 and J usage is TRBJ1-5; the TCRdb call, TRBD1, lacks DNA for checking. CDR1 is SEHNR and CDR2 is FQNEAQ in the germline V gene (reference sequence). The CDR3 has 15 amino acids.